This T cell receptor (beta chain) was identified during a study of cytomegalovirus exposure and HLA in healthy donors. Regarding the study as a whole: In a later analysis, a genetic analysis reported fewer productive-TCR N-insertions in an Asian-associated ancestry cluster than the cohort average.

The PCR employed 60 Vbeta primers together with 13 Jbeta primers. Produced via immunoSEQ multiplex PCR; TCRdb's table is partial and in-frame only. The repertoire table contains more than 70,000 clones. The CDR3 length is 15 residues. Germline trimming cut 0 bases from V and 5 bases from J; bases unmatched to any gene: 4. CDR1 SGDLS and CDR2 YYNGEE come from the germline V gene. Details on this clone: The antigen is undetermined.

The sample was PBMCs. This sequence originates from a woman aged 55-70 years in good health and CMV-seronegative. The V gene is TRBV9, the J gene TRBJ2-2; 7 positions agree with TRBD2. The CDR3, as DNA: TGTGCCAGCAGCGTAGGGGGAGGGGCGACCGGGGAGCTGTTTTTT. Translated, it gives CASSVGGGATGELFF.